The sequence of this T cell receptor beta chain was determined in a study of beta chain features in type 1 diabetes. General study results and limits: TCRB CDR3 length was moderately but significantly reduced in all four CD4+ subsets of Type 1 diabetes patients. For type 1 diabetes patients, VDJ junctions showed fewer insertions and more deletions.

Trimming shortened V by 1 base and J by 4 bases, and 12 bases separated the two germline ends. The CDR3 extends over 16 amino acids. Looked up from germline, CDR1 is SGHRS and CDR2 is YFSETQ. This clone was seen more than once but under ten times. Antigen: not known. The whole isolated RNA underwent reverse transcription, so sequencing captured expressed TCRB transcripts. Libraries were prepared by immunoSEQ multiplex PCR; TCRdb keeps only in-frame clonotypes and omits some of them. The repertoire includes 600,000 or so clones, around 15% of them detected once, and roughly 0.04% sits in the top ten. This receptor was obtained from a man aged 18 to 29 with type 1 diabetes. The chain joins TRBV5-1 to TRBJ2-6; perhaps TRBD1 as D (6 bases). What was sequenced was naive CD4+ T cells from blood. The CDR3 DNA follows: TGCGCCAGCAGCTTGAATCAGGGGTCAGGGGCCAACGTCCTGACTTTC. Amino acids: CASSLNQGSGANVLTF.